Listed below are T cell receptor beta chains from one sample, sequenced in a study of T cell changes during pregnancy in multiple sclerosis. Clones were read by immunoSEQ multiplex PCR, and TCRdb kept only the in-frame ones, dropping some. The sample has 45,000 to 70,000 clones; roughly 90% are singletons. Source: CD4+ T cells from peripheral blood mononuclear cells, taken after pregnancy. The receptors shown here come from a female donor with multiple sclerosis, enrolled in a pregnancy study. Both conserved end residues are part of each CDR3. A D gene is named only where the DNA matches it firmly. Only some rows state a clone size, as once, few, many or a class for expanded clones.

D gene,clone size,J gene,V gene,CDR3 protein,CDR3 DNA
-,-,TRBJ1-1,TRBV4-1,CASSQDRTVKLFF,TGCGCCAGCAGCCAAGATCGGACAGTGAAGCTTTTCTTT
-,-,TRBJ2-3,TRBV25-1,CASSVTTVTDTQYF,TGTGCCAGCAGTGTAACGACAGTCACAGATACGCAGTATTTT
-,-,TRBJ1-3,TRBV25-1,CASSGSGDTGNTIYF,TGTGCCAGCAGTGGATCCGGGGACACTGGAAACACCATATATTTT
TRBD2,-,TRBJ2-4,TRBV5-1,CASSDKTSGGLVGIQYF,TGCGCCAGCAGCGACAAGACTAGCGGGGGATTAGTGGGCATTCAGTACTTC
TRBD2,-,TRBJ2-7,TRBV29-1,CSAGGALGEQYF,TGCAGCGCCGGGGGGGCCCTCGGCGAGCAGTACTTC
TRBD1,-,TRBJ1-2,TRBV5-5,CASRLDRRLDGYTF,TGTGCCAGCCGCTTGGACAGGCGGTTGGATGGCTACACCTTC
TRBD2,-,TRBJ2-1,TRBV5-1,CASSLGGGPLDEQFF,TGCGCCAGCAGCTTGGGGGGGGGTCCCCTGGATGAGCAGTTCTTC
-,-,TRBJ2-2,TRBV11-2,CASRTGQLLTGELFF,TGTGCCAGCCGAACTGGACAGTTGTTGACCGGGGAGCTGTTTTTT
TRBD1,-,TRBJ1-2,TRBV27,CASSLSYRGLGYTF,TGTGCCAGCAGTTTAAGCTACAGGGGGCTAGGCTACACCTTC
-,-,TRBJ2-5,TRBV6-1,CASSESWLQETQYF,TGTGCCAGCAGTGAAAGTTGGCTTCAAGAGACCCAGTACTTC
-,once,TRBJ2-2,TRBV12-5,CASGPVTGELFF,TGTGCTAGTGGTCCTGTCACCGGGGAGCTGTTTTTT
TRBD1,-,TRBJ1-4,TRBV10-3,CASSDRGREKLFF,TGTGCCTCTTCGGACAGGGGTCGAGAAAAACTGTTTTTT
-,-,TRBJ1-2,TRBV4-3,CASSQDASGIYGYTF,TGCGCCAGCAGCCAAGATGCCTCAGGGATCTACGGCTACACCTTC
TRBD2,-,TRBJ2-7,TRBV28,CASSSPSGVPYEQYF,TGTGCCAGCAGTTCCCCAAGCGGGGTCCCCTACGAGCAGTACTTC
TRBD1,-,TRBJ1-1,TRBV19,CASSRTGMRGSLNTEAFF,TGTGCCAGTAGTAGGACAGGGATGAGGGGGTCGTTGAACACTGAAGCTTTCTTT
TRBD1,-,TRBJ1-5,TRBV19,CASSVVHTGVQLAQHF,TGTGCCAGTAGTGTAGTCCATACAGGGGTACAATTGGCCCAGCATTTT
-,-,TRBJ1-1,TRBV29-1,CSAVGQPNTEAFF,TGCAGCGCTGTCGGACAGCCGAACACTGAAGCTTTCTTT
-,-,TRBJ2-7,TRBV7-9,CASSLELRAYEQYF,TGTGCCAGCAGCTTAGAGCTCCGAGCCTACGAGCAGTACTTC
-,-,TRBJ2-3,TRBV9,CASSVVGADTQYF,TGTGCCAGCAGCGTAGTTGGGGCGGATACGCAGTATTTT
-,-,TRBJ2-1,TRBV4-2,CASSQEVAGAYNEQFF,TGTGCCAGCAGCCAAGAAGTGGCAGGGGCTTACAATGAGCAGTTCTTC
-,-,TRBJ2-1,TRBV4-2,CASSQDRVSYNEQFF,TGTGCCAGCAGCCAAGACAGGGTCTCCTACAATGAGCAGTTCTTC
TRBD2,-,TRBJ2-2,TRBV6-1,CASRYSGGGTGELFF,TGTGCCAGCAGATATAGCGGGGGGGGAACCGGGGAGCTGTTTTTT
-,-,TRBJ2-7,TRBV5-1,CASSSDSLSYEQYF,TGCGCCAGCAGCTCCGACAGTCTCTCCTACGAGCAGTACTTC
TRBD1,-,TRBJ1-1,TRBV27,CASSFLPTGGHTEAFF,TGTGCCAGCAGTTTTCTACCCACAGGGGGTCACACTGAAGCTTTCTTT
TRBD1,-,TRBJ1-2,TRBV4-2,CASSQERGTGEGYTF,TGTGCCAGCAGCCAAGAACGCGGGACAGGGGAAGGCTACACCTTC
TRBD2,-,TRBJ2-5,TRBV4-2,CASSQESGGFQETQYF,TGTGCCAGCAGCCAAGAGAGCGGGGGGTTCCAAGAGACCCAGTACTTC
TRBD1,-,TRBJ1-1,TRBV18,CASSRQGERTEAFF,TGTGCCAGCTCAAGACAGGGGGAGAGGACTGAAGCTTTCTTT
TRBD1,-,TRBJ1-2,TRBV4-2,CASSQDSLQGAPGTNYGYTF,TGTGCCAGCAGCCAAGACTCACTGCAGGGGGCCCCCGGGACTAACTATGGCTACACCTTC
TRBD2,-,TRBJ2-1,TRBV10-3,CAISPRLAGGYNEQFF,TGTGCCATCAGTCCCCGGCTAGCGGGGGGGTACAATGAGCAGTTCTTC
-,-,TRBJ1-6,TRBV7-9,CASSFRLSSYNSPLHF,TGTGCCAGCAGCTTTCGCCTTAGCTCCTATAATTCACCCCTCCACTTT
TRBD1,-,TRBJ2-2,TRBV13,CASSLEGQRRTGELFF,TGTGCCAGCAGCTTAGAGGGACAGAGGAGGACCGGGGAGCTGTTTTTT
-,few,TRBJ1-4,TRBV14,CASSRYRGEKLFF,TGTGCCAGCAGCCGGTATAGAGGTGAAAAACTGTTTTTT
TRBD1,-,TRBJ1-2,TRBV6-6,CAIPRTGNYGYTF,TGTGCCATCCCAAGGACAGGGAACTATGGCTACACCTTC
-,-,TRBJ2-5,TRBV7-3,CASSRSQQETQYF,TGTGCCAGCAGTCGGAGTCAGCAAGAGACCCAGTACTTC
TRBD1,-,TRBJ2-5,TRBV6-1,CASRLTGGRETQYF,TGTGCCAGCAGGCTAACAGGGGGCCGGGAGACCCAGTACTTC
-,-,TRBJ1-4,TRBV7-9,CASTHLEPTNEKLFF,TGTGCCAGCACCCACTTGGAGCCAACTAATGAAAAACTGTTTTTT
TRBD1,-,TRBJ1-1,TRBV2,CASSPLDRGATEAFF,TGTGCCAGCAGTCCCCTCGACAGGGGGGCCACTGAAGCTTTCTTT
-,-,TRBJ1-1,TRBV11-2,CASSFGQGFSRRAEAFF,TGTGCCAGCAGCTTTGGGCAGGGTTTTTCCCGAAGGGCTGAAGCTTTCTTT
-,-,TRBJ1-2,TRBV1,CTSSHPGQGGNYGYTF,TGCACCAGCAGCCACCCAGGACAGGGCGGGAACTATGGCTACACCTTC
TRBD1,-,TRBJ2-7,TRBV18,CASSLGQGSYEQYF,TGTGCCAGCTCACTGGGACAGGGTTCCTACGAGCAGTACTTC